A selection of T cell receptor beta chains follows, all from one sample in a study of blood T cell repertoires in COVID-19. Assay: immunoSEQ multiplex PCR; the TCRdb copy retains only in-frame clones and omits some. This sample carries over 150,000 clones, 88% of them seen once, and the ten largest clones take approximately 9.4%. Sequencing was performed on PBMCs or T cells enriched from blood (not recorded which). The receptor source for this set is a woman under 30 who had recovered from COVID-19. CDR3s include the opening cysteine and the closing phenylalanine or tryptophan. Fields, in order: V gene, J gene, D gene, clone size, CDR3 DNA, CDR3 protein. D genes are given only for firm matches. Clone size is not always given. Where it is, it says once, few, many or a class for expanded clones.

TRBV5-4	TRBJ1-2	TRBD1	.	TGTGCCAGCAGCTGGACAGGGATGGCTGGCTACACCTTC	CASSWTGMAGYTF
TRBV7-8	TRBJ1-4	.	.	TGTGCCAGCAGCTTAGGGGGGGTGTCTAATGAAAAACTGTTTTTT	CASSLGGVSNEKLFF
TRBV28	TRBJ1-2	.	few	TGTGCCAGCAGTCCTGGGGGGATCGGCTACACCTTC	CASSPGGIGYTF
TRBV5-1	TRBJ1-1	.	.	TGCGCCAGCAGCCGAGGGGAGGGGGTTGGGACTGAAGCTTTCTTT	CASSRGEGVGTEAFF
TRBV28	TRBJ2-3	.	.	TGTGCCAGCACCGAAGCAGGGTTCACAGATACGCAGTATTTT	CASTEAGFTDTQYF
TRBV30	TRBJ1-5	.	once	TGTGCCTGGAGGGGAGGGGGTCAGCCCCAGCATTTT	CAWRGGGQPQHF
TRBV6-5	TRBJ1-3	TRBD1	.	TGTGCCAGCATCCACAGGGGTTCAAACACCATATATTTT	CASIHRGSNTIYF
TRBV15	TRBJ1-6	.	.	TGTGCCACGGCCCGGGACACCGATCCGGGGGGTTCACCCCTCCACTTT	CATARDTDPGGSPLHF
TRBV4-1	TRBJ2-7	TRBD2	.	TGCGCCAGCAGCCAAGTAGCGGGAGCCTACGAGCAGTACTTC	CASSQVAGAYEQYF
TRBV7-9	TRBJ1-2	.	.	TGTGCCAGCAGCTACCTATGGGGGGACCTTGGGGGAGCCTATGGCTACACCTTC	CASSYLWGDLGGAYGYTF
TRBV5-1	TRBJ1-1	.	.	TGCGCCAGCAGCTTGGGAGGGGAGGGTGTGGGGACTGAAGCTTTCTTT	CASSLGGEGVGTEAFF
TRBV7-6	TRBJ2-3	TRBD2	.	TGTGCCAGCAGCTTAGGGGGCTCGACTAGCGGATCGTCTAGCACAGATACGCAGTATTTT	CASSLGGSTSGSSSTDTQYF
TRBV2	TRBJ1-2	TRBD1	.	TGTGCCAGCAGTGTAGACAGGGTATCGAAAGGCTACACCTTC	CASSVDRVSKGYTF
TRBV6-1	TRBJ1-3	.	.	TGTGCCAGCAGTGAACCCCCTATCGACACCATATATTTT	CASSEPPIDTIYF
TRBV13	TRBJ1-2	.	once	TGTGCCAGCAGCCAGCCGCAGGATTTTGGCTACACCTTC	CASSQPQDFGYTF
TRBV6-4	TRBJ2-1	TRBD2	.	TGTGCCAGCAGCGAGATAGCGGGAGCGGACAATGAGCAGTTCTTC	CASSEIAGADNEQFF
TRBV9	TRBJ2-3	.	.	TGTGCCAGCAGCGTAGCCGGCACAGATACGCAGTATTTT	CASSVAGTDTQYF
TRBV2	TRBJ1-1	.	.	TGTGCCAGCAGTGAAGACAATCCTGAAGCTTTCTTT	CASSEDNPEAFF
TRBV13	TRBJ2-3	TRBD2	.	TGTGCCAGCAGCTCTGGGACTAGCGGGTACACAGATACGCAGTATTTT	CASSSGTSGYTDTQYF
TRBV12-3/TRBV12-4	TRBJ2-1	TRBD1	.	TGTGCCAGCAGTTTGACAGGGTGGAATGAGCAGTTCTTC	CASSLTGWNEQFF
TRBV9	TRBJ1-1	.	once	TGTGCCAGCAGCGCGCAGGGTTTGAACACTGAAGCTTTCTTT	CASSAQGLNTEAFF
TRBV28	TRBJ1-1	.	.	TGTGCCAGCAGTCTCGACACTGAAGCTTTCTTT	CASSLDTEAFF
TRBV2	TRBJ1-3	.	.	TGTGCCAGCAGTATAAACCTCGGAGGCTCTGGAAACACCATATATTTT	CASSINLGGSGNTIYF
TRBV30	TRBJ2-4	.	.	TGTGCCTGGAGTTACGGGACTAACATTCAGTACTTC	CAWSYGTNIQYF
TRBV6-2/TRBV6-3	TRBJ2-5	.	once	TGTGCCAGCAGTTACTCGAAGGACTATGGGGGGGAGACCCAGTACTTC	CASSYSKDYGGETQYF
TRBV29-1	TRBJ1-1	TRBD1	.	TGCAGCGTTCAGGGGGCGCGGACTGAAGCTTTCTTT	CSVQGARTEAFF
TRBV28	TRBJ1-2	TRBD1	.	TGTGCCAGCAGTTTATTACAGGGGGCAGATGGCTACACCTTC	CASSLLQGADGYTF
TRBV6-5	TRBJ2-7	.	.	TGTGCCAGCAGTCGGGACACAGGATACGAGCAGTACTTC	CASSRDTGYEQYF
TRBV4-1	TRBJ1-5	TRBD1	.	TGCGCCAGCAGCCAAGAGTGGACAGGGCTGGTGAATCAGCCCCAGCATTTT	CASSQEWTGLVNQPQHF
TRBV5-4	TRBJ1-1	TRBD1	.	TGTGCCAGCAGCCCGTGGGACAGGCGAGACACTGAAGCTTTCTTT	CASSPWDRRDTEAFF
TRBV7-9	TRBJ1-3	TRBD1	.	TGTGCCAGCAGCTTTGGGACAGGGGGTTCTGGAAACACCATATATTTT	CASSFGTGGSGNTIYF
TRBV18	TRBJ1-4	TRBD1	.	TGTGCCAGCTCACCAAAGGTCCAGGGGGATGAAAAACTGTTTTTT	CASSPKVQGDEKLFF
TRBV6-5	TRBJ1-5	TRBD1	once	TGTGCCAGCAGGGATGGACAGGTCGACGGACCCCAGCATTTT	CASRDGQVDGPQHF
TRBV28	TRBJ2-1	.	.	TGTGCCAGCAGTCTCCGACAGGCACCCAATGAGCAGTTCTTC	CASSLRQAPNEQFF
TRBV27	TRBJ2-2	TRBD1	.	TGTGCCAGCAGCCCCGGGACAGGGCCGGCGAGGGGCACCGGGGAGCTGTTTTTT	CASSPGTGPARGTGELFF
TRBV19	TRBJ2-1	.	once	TGTGCCAGTAGTATCGGACTAACGGCTCGGGAAGAGCAGTTCTTC	CASSIGLTAREEQFF
TRBV5-4	TRBJ2-7	TRBD2	.	TGTGCCAGCAGCTTGGCTAGCGGCCCCTACGAGCAGTACTTC	CASSLASGPYEQYF
TRBV3-1/TRBV3-2	TRBJ2-7	TRBD2	.	TGTGCCAGCAGCCGTGACCTAGCGGGAGCCTACGAGCAGTACTTC	CASSRDLAGAYEQYF
TRBV5-1	TRBJ2-3	TRBD2	.	TGCGCCAGCAGCTTGATAACTAGCGGGAGTCGGACAGATACGCAGTATTTT	CASSLITSGSRTDTQYF
TRBV5-1	TRBJ2-2	.	.	TGCGCCAGCAGCTACAATTGGGGGGTTACGACCGGGGAGCTGTTTTTT	CASSYNWGVTTGELFF
TRBV3-1/TRBV3-2	TRBJ1-6	.	once	TGTGCCAGCAGCCAAGAATGGGGGACAAATTCACCCCTCCACTTT	CASSQEWGTNSPLHF
TRBV7-8	TRBJ1-2	TRBD1	.	TGTGCCAGCAGCGACAGGGACGTCGGGGGCTACACCTTC	CASSDRDVGGYTF
TRBV2	TRBJ1-2	.	.	TGTGCCAGCAGCACAGCGGGAGTTGCGGGCTACACCTTC	CASSTAGVAGYTF
TRBV29-1	TRBJ1-1	.	once	TGCAGCGTTGAAAGGGAGGTCCCCTTTGAAGCTTTCTTT	CSVEREVPFEAFF
TRBV12-2	TRBJ2-1	.	.	TGTGCAAGTCGCACCACCCTAATGGGGAGCGGGGGGCCCTATGAGCAGTTCTTC	CASRTTLMGSGGPYEQFF
TRBV28	TRBJ2-1	.	.	TGTGCCAGCAGTTTAGGGACTGTAAATGAGCAGTTCTTC	CASSLGTVNEQFF
TRBV6-5	TRBJ2-1	TRBD2	.	TGTGCCAGCAGTTACTCGAGGCGGGAGAGGGACAATGAGCAGTTCTTC	CASSYSRRERDNEQFF
TRBV7-2	TRBJ2-7	.	.	TGTGCCAGCAGCTTAGCGGGGGGTCACGGCTACGAGCAGTACTTC	CASSLAGGHGYEQYF
TRBV28	TRBJ1-2	.	.	TGTGCCAGCAACTCTGGGGGGGACTATGGCTACACCTTC	CASNSGGDYGYTF
TRBV28	TRBJ2-7	.	.	TGTGCCAGCAGTTCGGTTTTCGATCCCTACGAGCAGTACTTC	CASSSVFDPYEQYF